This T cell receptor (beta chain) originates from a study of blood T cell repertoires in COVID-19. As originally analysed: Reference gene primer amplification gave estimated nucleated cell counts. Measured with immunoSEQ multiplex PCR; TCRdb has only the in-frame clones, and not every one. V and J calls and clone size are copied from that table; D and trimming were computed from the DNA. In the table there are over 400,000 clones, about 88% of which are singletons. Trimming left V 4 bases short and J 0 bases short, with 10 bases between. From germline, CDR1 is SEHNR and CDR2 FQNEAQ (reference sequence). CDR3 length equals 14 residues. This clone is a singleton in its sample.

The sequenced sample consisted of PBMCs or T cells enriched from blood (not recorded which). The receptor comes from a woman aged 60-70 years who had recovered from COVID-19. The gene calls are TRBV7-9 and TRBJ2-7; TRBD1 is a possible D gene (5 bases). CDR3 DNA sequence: TGTGCCAGCAGCTCTTGGGGCAGCTCCTACGAGCAGTACTTC. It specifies CASSSWGSSYEQYF. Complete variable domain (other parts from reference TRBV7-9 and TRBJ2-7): DTGVSQNPRHKITKRGQNVTFRCDPISEHNRLYWYRQTLGQGPEFLTYFQNEAQLEKSRLLSDRFSAERPKGSFSTLEIQRTEQGDSAMYLCASSSWGSSYEQYFGPGTRLTVT.